This record covers a single T cell receptor (beta chain). By how much of the sample it makes up, this clonotype is medium-sized (0.01 to 0.1%). It lacks a known antigen. No base quality information exists; no much larger clone differs at one position. The CDR3 has 14 amino acids, counting the end cysteine and phenylalanine. Only the CDR3 part of the read is kept: 42 bases, read in frame from the first base. V is pared back by 4 bases and J by 0 bases, with 8 bases lying between the germline termini. The germline V gene supplies CDR1 MNHEY and CDR2 SVGAGI. The TCR beta CDR3 region was amplified with a multiplex PCR system whose first round ran for around 10 cycles using 32 V-gene forward primers and 13 J-gene reverse primers. The first PCR round was done with a QIAGEN Multiplex PCR Kit, and the primer sequences were filed in Chinese patent CN105087789A. Illumina universal primers were added in a second PCR round performed with the Phusion High-Fidelity PCR Kit. Paired-end sequencing of TCR libraries was carried out on the Illumina HiSeq X Ten platform at a read length of 151 bp. As for how the authors treated the data: Cutadapt removed reads without multiplex PCR primers, PEAR merged read pairs, and MiXCR with default settings called CDR3 regions. Repertoire diversity used Shannon entropy, and clonality was computed as one minus Shannon entropy divided by ln of productive unique sequence count. Clonotypes present at frequencies of at least 0.5% were defined as dominant or high-frequency T-cell clones. TCRdb reworked the public reads: Q25 trimming with fastp, MiXCR clone assembly, productive beta chains retained. Rows are unified per CDR3 protein, each entry keeping the most common DNA and genes. These V and J calls derive from TCRdb rather than the authors' analysis. Within this sample are a few thousand distinct CDR3 sequences, with around 15% of them counted one time only. The top ten hold roughly 21% of the sample.

Genomic DNA extracted from bulk tumor tissue served as TCR template, with approximately 590 ng gDNA amplified per sample. During surgery, several biopsies were collected from each primary tumor and placed as far from one another as possible within the tumor mass. The study cohort was described as untreated, and the patients were newly diagnosed NSCLC cases having curative surgery. The donor group was made up of roughly 15 newly diagnosed non-small cell lung cancer patients undergoing surgery with curative intent. The resected tumor masses were reviewed by two independent pathologists. Only high-quality DNA and RNA samples were carried forward to sequencing. The data originate from a study of immune heterogeneity within non-small cell lung tumors (dated by TCRdb to the late 2010s). Concerning the study at large: By histology, the tumors were several squamous cell carcinomas, roughly 11 non-squamous carcinomas and 1 tumor not otherwise specified. To examine intratumoral immune heterogeneity, the study used whole-exome sequencing, RNA-seq and TCR beta repertoire sequencing on multiple spatially distinct regions of each NSCLC tumor. TCR repertoire analysis included 57 tumor loci from 15 patients, whereas transcriptome data included only around 44 loci from eleven to twelve patients. Binding of neoantigens to the HLA alleles of each patient was predicted with netMHCpan-3.0 for mutant peptides of 8 to 11 amino acids. Beyond this particular receptor, the publication reports: Within a given patient, the same dominant CDR3B clonotypes showed up repeatedly across loci, although different tumor locations also carried unique high-frequency clones. A statistically significant but moderate positive correlation (R roughly 0.34) was observed between local T-cell repertoire clonality and local tumor mutational burden. For the most part, high-frequency TCR beta clonotypes differed from one individual patient to another.

The specimen sequenced was lung tumor tissue. The chain is made from TRBV6-5 and TRBJ2-3, with no D gene named confidently. This TCR was sampled from a female donor with non-small cell lung cancer. The CDR3 region reads CASSSLTSTDTQYF. The DNA reads TGTGCCAGCAGTTCTCTGACTAGCACAGATACGCAGTATTTT.